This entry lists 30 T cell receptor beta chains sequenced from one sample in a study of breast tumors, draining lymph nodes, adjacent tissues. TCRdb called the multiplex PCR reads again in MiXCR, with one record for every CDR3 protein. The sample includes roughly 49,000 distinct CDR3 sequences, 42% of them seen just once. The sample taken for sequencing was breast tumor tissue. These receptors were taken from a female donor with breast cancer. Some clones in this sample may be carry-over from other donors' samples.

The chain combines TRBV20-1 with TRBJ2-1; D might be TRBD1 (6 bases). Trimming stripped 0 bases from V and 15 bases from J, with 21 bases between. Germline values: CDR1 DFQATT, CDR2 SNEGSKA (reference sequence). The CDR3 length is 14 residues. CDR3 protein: CSARDEGVITGRFF. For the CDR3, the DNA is TGCAGTGCTAGAGATGAGGGGGTAATTACTGGGCGGTTCTTC.

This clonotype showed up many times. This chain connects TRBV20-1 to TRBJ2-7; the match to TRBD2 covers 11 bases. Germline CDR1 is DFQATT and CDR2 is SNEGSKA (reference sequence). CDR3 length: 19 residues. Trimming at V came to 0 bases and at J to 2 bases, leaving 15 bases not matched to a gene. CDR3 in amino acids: CSARDGAQLAGVATYEQYF. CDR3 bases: TGCAGTGCTAGAGATGGGGCGCAACTAGCGGGAGTGGCGACCTACGAGCAGTACTTC.

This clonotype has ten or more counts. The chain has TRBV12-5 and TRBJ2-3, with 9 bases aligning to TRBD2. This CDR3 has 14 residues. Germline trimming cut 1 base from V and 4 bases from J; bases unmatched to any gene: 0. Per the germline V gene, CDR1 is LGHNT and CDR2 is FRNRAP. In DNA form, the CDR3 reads TGTGCTAGTGGTTTGGGGACTAGCGCAGATACGCAGTATTTT. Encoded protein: CASGLGTSADTQYF. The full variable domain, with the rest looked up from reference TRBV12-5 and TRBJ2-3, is DARVTQTPRHKVTEMGQEVTMRCQPILGHNTVFWYRQTMMQGLELLAYFRNRAPLDDSGMPKDRFSAEMPDATLATLKIQPSEPRDSAVYFCASGLGTSADTQYFGPGTRLTVL.

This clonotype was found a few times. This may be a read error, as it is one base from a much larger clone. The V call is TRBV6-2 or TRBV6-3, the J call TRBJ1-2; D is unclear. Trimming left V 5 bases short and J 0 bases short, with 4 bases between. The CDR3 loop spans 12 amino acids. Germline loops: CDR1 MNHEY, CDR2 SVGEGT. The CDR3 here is CASSPANYGYTF. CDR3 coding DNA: TGTGCCAGCAGTCCGGCTAACTATGGCTACACCTTC.

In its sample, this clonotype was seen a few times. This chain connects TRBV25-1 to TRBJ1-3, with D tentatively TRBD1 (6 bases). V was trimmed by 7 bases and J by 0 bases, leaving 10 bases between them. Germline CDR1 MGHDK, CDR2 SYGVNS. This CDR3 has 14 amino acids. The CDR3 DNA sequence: TGTGCCAGCACCGGACAGTTCTCTGGAAACACCATATATTTT. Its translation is CASTGQFSGNTIYF.

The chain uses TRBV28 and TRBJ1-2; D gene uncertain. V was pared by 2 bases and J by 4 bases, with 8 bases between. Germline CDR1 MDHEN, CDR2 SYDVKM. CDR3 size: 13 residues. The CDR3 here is CASSLTARYGYTF. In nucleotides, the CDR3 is TGTGCCAGCAGTTTAACGGCCCGCTATGGCTACACCTTC.

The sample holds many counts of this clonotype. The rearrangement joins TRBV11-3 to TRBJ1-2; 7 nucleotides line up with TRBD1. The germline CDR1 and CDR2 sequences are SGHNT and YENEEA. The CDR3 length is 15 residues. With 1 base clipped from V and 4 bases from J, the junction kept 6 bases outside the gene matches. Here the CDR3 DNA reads TGTGCCAGCAGCTTAGGGGGACAGAAATTCTATGGCTACACCTTC. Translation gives CASSLGGQKFYGYTF. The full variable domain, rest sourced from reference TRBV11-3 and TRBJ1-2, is EAGVVQSPRYKIIEKKQPVAFWCNPISGHNTLYWYLQNLGQGPELLIRYENEEAVDDSQLPKDRFSAERLKGVDSTLKIQPAELGDSAVYLCASSLGGQKFYGYTFGSGTRLTVV.

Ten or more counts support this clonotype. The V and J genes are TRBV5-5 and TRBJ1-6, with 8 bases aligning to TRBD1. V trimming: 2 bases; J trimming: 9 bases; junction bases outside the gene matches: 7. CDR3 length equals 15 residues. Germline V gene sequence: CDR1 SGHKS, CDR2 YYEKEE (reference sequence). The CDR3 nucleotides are TGTGCCAGCAGCTTTCCTGACAGGGGTGCTTCACCCCTCCACTTT. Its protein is CASSFPDRGASPLHF.

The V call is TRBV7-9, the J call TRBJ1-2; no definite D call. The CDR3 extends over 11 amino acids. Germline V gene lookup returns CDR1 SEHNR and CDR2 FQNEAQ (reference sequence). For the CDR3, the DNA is TGTGCTATCAGCATTAACTATGGCTACACCTTC. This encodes CAISINYGYTF.

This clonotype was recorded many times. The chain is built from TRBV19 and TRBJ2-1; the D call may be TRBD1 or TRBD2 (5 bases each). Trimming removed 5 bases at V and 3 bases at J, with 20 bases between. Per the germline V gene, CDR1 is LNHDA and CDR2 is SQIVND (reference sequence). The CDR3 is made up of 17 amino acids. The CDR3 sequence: CASSSNGAPEHYNEQFF. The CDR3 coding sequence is TGTGCCAGTAGTTCCAACGGGGCACCCGAGCACTACAATGAGCAGTTCTTC.

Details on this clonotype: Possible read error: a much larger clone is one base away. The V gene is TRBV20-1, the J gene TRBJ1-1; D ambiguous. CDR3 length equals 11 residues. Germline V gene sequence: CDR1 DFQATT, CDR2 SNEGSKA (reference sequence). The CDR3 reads CSAFLHTEASF. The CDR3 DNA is TGCAGTGCTTTCTTGCACACTGAAGCTTCCTTT.

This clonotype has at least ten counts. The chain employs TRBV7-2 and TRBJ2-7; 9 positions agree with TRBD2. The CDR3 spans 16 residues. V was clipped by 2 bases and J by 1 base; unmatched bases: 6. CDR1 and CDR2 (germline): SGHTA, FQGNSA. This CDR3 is CASSLTASGMSYEQYF. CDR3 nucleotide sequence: TGTGCCAGCAGCTTAACGGCTAGCGGGATGTCCTACGAGCAGTACTTC.

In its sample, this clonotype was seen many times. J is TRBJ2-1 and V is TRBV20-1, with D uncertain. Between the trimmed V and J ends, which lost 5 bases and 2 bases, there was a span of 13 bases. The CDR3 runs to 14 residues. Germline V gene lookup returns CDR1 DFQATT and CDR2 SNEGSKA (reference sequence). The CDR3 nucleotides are TGCAGTGCTCCCTTGGCGTTTGCCTACAATGAGCAGTTCTTC. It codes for CSAPLAFAYNEQFF.

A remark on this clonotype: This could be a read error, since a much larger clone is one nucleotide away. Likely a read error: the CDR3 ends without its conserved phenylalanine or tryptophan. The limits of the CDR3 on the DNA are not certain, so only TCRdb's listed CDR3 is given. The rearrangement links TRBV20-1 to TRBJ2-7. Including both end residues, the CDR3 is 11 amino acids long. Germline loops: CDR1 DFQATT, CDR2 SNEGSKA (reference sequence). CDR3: CSAGRVYEQSL.

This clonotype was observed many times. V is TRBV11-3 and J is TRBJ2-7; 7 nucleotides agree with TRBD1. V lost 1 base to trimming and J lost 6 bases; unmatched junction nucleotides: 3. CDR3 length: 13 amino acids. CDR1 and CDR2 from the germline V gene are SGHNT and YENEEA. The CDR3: CASSLANRGEQYF. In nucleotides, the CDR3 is TGTGCCAGCAGCTTAGCCAACAGGGGCGAGCAGTACTTC. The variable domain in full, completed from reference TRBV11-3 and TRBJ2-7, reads EAGVVQSPRYKIIEKKQPVAFWCNPISGHNTLYWYLQNLGQGPELLIRYENEEAVDDSQLPKDRFSAERLKGVDSTLKIQPAELGDSAVYLCASSLANRGEQYFGPGTRLTVT.

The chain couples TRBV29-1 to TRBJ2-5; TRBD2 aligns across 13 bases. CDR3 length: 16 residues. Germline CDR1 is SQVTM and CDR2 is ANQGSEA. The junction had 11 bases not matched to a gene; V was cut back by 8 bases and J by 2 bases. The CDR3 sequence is CSTGTSGAPFQETQYF. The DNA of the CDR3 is TGCAGCACAGGGACTAGCGGGGCTCCCTTTCAAGAGACCCAGTACTTC.

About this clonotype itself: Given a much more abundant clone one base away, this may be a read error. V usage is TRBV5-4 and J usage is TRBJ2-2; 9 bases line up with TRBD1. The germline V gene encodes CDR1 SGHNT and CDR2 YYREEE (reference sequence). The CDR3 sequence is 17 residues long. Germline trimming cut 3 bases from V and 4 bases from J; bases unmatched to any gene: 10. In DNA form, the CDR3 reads TGTGCCAGCAGCTCAACAAGGACAGGGGCCAGCACCGGGGAGCTGTTTTTT. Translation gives CASSSTRTGASTGELFF.

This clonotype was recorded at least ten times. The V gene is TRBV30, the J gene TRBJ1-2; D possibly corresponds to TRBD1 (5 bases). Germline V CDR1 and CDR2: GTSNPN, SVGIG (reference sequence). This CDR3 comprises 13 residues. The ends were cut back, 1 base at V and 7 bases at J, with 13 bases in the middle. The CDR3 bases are TGTGCCTGGAGTGCGACTGTGGGACTTGGCTACACCTTC. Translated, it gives CAWSATVGLGYTF.

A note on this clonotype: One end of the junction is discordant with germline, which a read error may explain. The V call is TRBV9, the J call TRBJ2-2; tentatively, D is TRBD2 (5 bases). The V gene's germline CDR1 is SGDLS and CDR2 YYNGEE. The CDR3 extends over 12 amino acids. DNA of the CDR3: TGTGCCAGCAGCGTCGTGAACGGGGTGCTGTTTTTT. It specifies CASSVVNGVLFF.

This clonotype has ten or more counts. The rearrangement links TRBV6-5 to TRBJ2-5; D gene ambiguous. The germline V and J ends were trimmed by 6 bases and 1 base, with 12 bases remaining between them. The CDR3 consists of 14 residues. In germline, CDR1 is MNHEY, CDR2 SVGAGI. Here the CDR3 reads CASRLFLTQETQYF. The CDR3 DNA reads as TGTGCCAGCAGATTATTCCTAACCCAAGAGACCCAGTACTTC.

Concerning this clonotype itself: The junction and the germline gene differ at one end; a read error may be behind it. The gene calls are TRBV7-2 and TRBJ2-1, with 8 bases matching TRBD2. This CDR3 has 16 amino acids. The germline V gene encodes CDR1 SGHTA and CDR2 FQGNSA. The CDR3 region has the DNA TGCGCCAGCAGCTTAACCGGGACTAGGAGTAAAGATGAGCGGTTCTTC. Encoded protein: CASSLTGTRSKDERFF.

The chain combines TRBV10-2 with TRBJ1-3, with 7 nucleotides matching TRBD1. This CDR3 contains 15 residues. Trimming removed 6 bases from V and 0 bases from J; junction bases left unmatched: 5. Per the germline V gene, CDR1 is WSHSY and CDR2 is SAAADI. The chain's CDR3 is CASSPGTDSGNTIYF. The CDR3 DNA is TGCGCCAGCAGCCCTGGGACAGACTCTGGAAACACCATATATTTT.

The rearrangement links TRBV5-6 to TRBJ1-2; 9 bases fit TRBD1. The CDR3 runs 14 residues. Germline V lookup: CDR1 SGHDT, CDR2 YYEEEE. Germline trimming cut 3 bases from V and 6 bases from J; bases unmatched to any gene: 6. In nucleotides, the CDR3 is TGTGCCAGCAGCTCCGACAGGGGGGGAAATGGCTACACCTTC. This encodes CASSSDRGGNGYTF.

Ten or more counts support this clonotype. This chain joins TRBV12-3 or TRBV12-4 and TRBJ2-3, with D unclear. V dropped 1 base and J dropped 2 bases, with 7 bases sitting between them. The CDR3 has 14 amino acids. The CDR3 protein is CASSLGRNTDTQYF. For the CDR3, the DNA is TGTGCCAGCAGTTTAGGGCGGAACACAGATACGCAGTATTTT.

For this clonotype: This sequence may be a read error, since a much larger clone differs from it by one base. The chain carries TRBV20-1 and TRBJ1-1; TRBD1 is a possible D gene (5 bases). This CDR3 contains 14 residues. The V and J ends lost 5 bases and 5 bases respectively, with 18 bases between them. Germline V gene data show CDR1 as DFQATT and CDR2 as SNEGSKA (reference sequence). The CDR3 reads CSAHSGAGGTEAFF. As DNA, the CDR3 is TGCAGTGCTCACTCCGGGGCAGGAGGAACTGAAGCTTTCTTT.

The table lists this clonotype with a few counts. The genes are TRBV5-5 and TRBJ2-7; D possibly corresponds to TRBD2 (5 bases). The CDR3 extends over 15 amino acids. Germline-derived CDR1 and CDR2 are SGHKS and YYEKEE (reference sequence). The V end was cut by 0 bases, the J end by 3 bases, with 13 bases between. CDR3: CASSLGSARDYEQYF. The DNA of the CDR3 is TGTGCCAGCAGCTTGGGTAGCGCGAGGGACTACGAGCAGTACTTC.

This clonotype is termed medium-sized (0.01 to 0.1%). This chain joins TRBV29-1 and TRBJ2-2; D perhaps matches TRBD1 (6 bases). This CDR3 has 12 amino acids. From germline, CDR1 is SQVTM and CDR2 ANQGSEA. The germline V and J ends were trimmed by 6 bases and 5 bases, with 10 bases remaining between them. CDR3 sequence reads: CSVTGWTGELFF. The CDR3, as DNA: TGCAGCGTGACAGGCTGGACCGGGGAGCTGTTTTTT.

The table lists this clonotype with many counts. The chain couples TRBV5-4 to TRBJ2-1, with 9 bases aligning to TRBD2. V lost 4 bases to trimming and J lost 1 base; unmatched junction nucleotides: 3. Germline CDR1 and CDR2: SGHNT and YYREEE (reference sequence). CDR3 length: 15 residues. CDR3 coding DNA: TGTGCCAGCAGCCCGGGACTAGCTTCCTACAATGAGCAGTTCTTC. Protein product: CASSPGLASYNEQFF.

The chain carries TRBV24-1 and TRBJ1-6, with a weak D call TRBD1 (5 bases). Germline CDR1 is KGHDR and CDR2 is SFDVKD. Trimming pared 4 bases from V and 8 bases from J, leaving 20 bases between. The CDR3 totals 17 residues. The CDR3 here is CATSEAGGGSVDSPLHF. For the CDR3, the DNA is TGTGCCACCAGTGAGGCGGGGGGGGGTTCTGTCGATTCACCCCTCCACTTT.

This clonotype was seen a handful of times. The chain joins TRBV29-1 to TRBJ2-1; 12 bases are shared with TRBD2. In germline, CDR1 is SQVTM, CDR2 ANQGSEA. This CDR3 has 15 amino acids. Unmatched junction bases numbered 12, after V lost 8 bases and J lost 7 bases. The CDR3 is CSLEGTSGQGNEQFF. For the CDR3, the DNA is TGCAGCTTAGAGGGGACTAGCGGGCAAGGGAATGAGCAGTTCTTC.